Only one count was recorded for the clone carrying this TCR beta chain. The antigen is not known. This sample was included in a study of CD8+CD57+ T cells in acquired aplastic anemia. Study conclusions and caveats: Patients were compared with controls for CD8+ Simpson's diversity, and no significant difference emerged.

Germline CDR1 reads SGHRS; CDR2 reads YFSETQ. The CDR3 has 15 amino acids. Trimming left V 1 base short and J 3 bases short, with 12 bases between. Sequencing involved patients with CD8+CD57+ cell expansion previously shown by flow cytometry. Every patient was diagnosed with severe acquired aplastic anemia. Profiling of TCR beta VDJ combinations and CDR3 sequences used genomic DNA as template. TCRdb reprocessed the reads with MiXCR, giving one entry per CDR3 protein. The sample holds 170,000 or so distinct CDR3 sequences, 50% to 65% seen once. The sequence derives from a human donor with aplastic anemia. The V and J genes are TRBV5-1 and TRBJ2-3; possible D gene TRBD1, 5 bases. Specimen: sorted CD4+, CD8+, or CD8+CD57+ T cells (not recorded which) from PBMCs. The CDR3 nucleotides read TGCGCCAGCAGCTTGTCAGACAGTCGAACAGATACGCAGTATTTT. This gives the protein CASSLSDSRTDTQYF.